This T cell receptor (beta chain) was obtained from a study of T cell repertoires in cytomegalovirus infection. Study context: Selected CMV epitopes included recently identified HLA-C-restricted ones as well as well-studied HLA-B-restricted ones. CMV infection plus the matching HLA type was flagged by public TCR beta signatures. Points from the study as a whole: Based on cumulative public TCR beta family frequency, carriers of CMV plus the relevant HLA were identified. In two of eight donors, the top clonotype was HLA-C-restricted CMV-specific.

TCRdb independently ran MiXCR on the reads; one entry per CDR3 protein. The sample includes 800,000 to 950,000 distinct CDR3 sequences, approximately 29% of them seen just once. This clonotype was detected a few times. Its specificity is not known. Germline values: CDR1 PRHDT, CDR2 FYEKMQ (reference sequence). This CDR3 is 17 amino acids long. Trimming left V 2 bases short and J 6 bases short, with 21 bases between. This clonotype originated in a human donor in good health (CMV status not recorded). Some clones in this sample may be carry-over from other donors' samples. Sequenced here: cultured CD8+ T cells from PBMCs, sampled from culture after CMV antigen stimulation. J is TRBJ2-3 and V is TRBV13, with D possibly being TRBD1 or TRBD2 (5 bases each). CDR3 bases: TGTGCCAGCAGCTTACTCGGGGACCTAGTAGCACGCGATACGCAGTATTTT. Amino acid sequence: CASSLLGDLVARDTQYF.